Following are 15 T cell receptor beta chains from one sample sequenced in a study of T cells in Graves' hyperthyroidism and ophthalmopathy. The investigators amplified TCR beta CDR3 regions from RNA transcripts. The HTBI primer set was used in a first-round RT-PCR of the TCR CDR3. One entry per CDR3 protein, called by TCRdb with MiXCR from the multiplex PCR reads. The sample shows about 26,000 distinct CDR3 sequences, around 40% of them seen only once. The sequencing sample was made of blood. The receptor set was obtained from a woman aged 25 to 39 with Graves' hyperthyroidism.

The chain couples TRBV5-1 to TRBJ2-7, with D unclear. V gave up 2 bases and J gave up 4 bases, with 7 bases separating them. In germline, CDR1 is SGHRS, CDR2 YFSETQ. This CDR3 contains 12 residues. DNA of the CDR3: TGCGCCAGCAGCTTCTCGGCTTACGAGCAGTACTTC. The encoded protein is CASSFSAYEQYF. The full variable domain, rest sourced from reference TRBV5-1 and TRBJ2-7, is KAGVTQTPRYLIKTRGQQVTLSCSPISGHRSVSWYQQTPGQGLQFLFEYFSETQRNKGNFPGRFSGRQFSNSRSEMNVSTLELGDSALYLCASSFSAYEQYFGPGTRLTVT.

This clonotype was observed at least ten times. The chain recombines TRBV16 with TRBJ2-7; perhaps TRBD2 as D (5 bases). CDR1 is KGHSY, CDR2 FQNENV, per germline. Trimming pared 0 bases from V and 2 bases from J, leaving 8 bases between. This CDR3 has 14 amino acids. CDR3 sequence: CASSQSGRPYEQYF. CDR3 bases: TGTGCCAGCAGCCAATCTGGGAGACCCTACGAGCAGTACTTC.

The rearrangement links TRBV6-6 to TRBJ2-5; 8 nucleotides agree with TRBD1. The V gene's germline CDR1 is MNHNY and CDR2 SVGAGI (reference sequence). The CDR3 spans 15 residues. Trimming took 6 bases from V and 5 from J; bases not matched to a gene: 11. The CDR3 loop is CASSHNQGAWETQYF. For the CDR3, the DNA is TGTGCCAGCAGCCACAACCAGGGGGCATGGGAGACCCAGTACTTC.

By sample share, this clonotype is medium-sized. The gene calls are TRBV2 and TRBJ1-1; no clear D gene. The V gene's germline CDR1 is SNHLY and CDR2 FYNNEI. The V end lost 7 bases, the J end lost 1 base, and 7 bases lay between the germline ends. The CDR3 is made up of 12 amino acids. The CDR3 is CASKSQNTEAFF. CDR3 DNA: TGTGCCAGCAAATCTCAGAACACTGAAGCTTTCTTT.

This clonotype showed up many times. V gene TRBV18 combines with J gene TRBJ1-6; 7 bases agree with TRBD1. CDR3 length equals 17 residues. Germline V gene sequence: CDR1 KGHSH, CDR2 LQKENI. V lost 3 bases to trimming and J lost 2 bases; unmatched junction nucleotides: 7. CDR3 residues: CASSPRQGGTYNSPLHF. The CDR3 nucleotides read TGTGCCAGCTCACCCCGACAGGGAGGCACCTATAATTCACCCCTCCACTTT. The complete variable domain, with remaining parts taken from reference TRBV18 and TRBJ1-6, reads NAGVMQNPRHLVRRRGQEARLRCSPMKGHSHVYWYRQLPEEGLKFMVYLQKENIIDESGMPKERFSAEFPKEGPSILRIQQVVRGDSAAYFCASSPRQGGTYNSPLHFGNGTRLTVT.

Concerning this clonotype: The junction does not match germline at one end; this may be a read error. The chain joins TRBV6-1 to TRBJ2-1; D remains ambiguous. The CDR3 extends over 13 amino acids. Germline values: CDR1 MNHNS, CDR2 SASEGT. CDR3 sequence: CVSSVMIYNEQFF. CDR3 coding DNA: TGTGTCAGCAGTGTCATGATATACAATGAGCAGTTCTTC.

This clonotype was found many times. Here the CDR3 DNA reads TGTGCCAGCAGCTTAGGACACCAAGAGACCCAGTACTTC. As protein: CASSLGHQETQYF. The chain couples TRBV13 to TRBJ2-5; D is ambiguous. CDR3 length: 13 residues. From germline, CDR1 is PRHDT and CDR2 FYEKMQ (reference sequence). Trimming removed 0 bases from V and 0 bases from J, with 2 bases in between.

This clonotype was recorded a few times. The chain uses TRBV4-2 and TRBJ1-6, with D possibly being TRBD1 (5 bases). The CDR3 runs to 14 residues. Looked up from germline, CDR1 is LGHNA and CDR2 is YNFKEQ. V lost 3 bases and J 7 bases, leaving 10 bases between the germline ends. The CDR3: CASSQRGSNSPLHF. The CDR3 DNA is TGTGCCAGCAGCCAGAGGGGCAGCAATTCACCCCTCCACTTT.

This clonotype occurred many times. The V gene is TRBV11-2, the J gene TRBJ2-1, with 10 nucleotides matching TRBD2. This CDR3 is built from 16 residues. Germline V gene lookup returns CDR1 SGHAT and CDR2 FQNNGV. Losses at the gene ends were 7 bases for V and 4 bases for J; bases not matched to a gene: 10. For the CDR3, the DNA is TGTGCCAGCACCGAAGCGGGAGGGGGGGGGTACAATGAGCAGTTCTTC. Its translation is CASTEAGGGGYNEQFF.

Note on this clonotype: Compared with germline, one end of the junction differs, possibly owing to a read error. This chain joins TRBV6-1 and TRBJ1-2; the D is unclear. The CDR3 is 11 amino acids. Germline CDR1 is MNHNS and CDR2 is SASEGT. CDR3: CASGRHYGYTF. The CDR3 DNA reads TGTGCCAGCGGTCGGCACTATGGCTACACCTTT.

The table lists this clonotype with many counts. The gene calls are TRBV7-9 and TRBJ2-1, with 10 bases matching TRBD2. The CDR3 is 17 amino acids. Per the germline V gene, CDR1 is SEHNR and CDR2 is FQNEAQ (reference sequence). V lost 4 bases to trimming and J lost 5 bases; unmatched junction nucleotides: 11. The CDR3 region is CASSSFGTSVFHNEQFF. CDR3 in DNA: TGTGCCAGCAGCTCCTTTGGGACTAGCGTTTTCCACAATGAGCAGTTCTTC.

This clonotype showed up many times. The chain uses TRBV30 and TRBJ1-1; TRBD1 is a possible D gene (6 bases). The CDR3 loop spans 11 amino acids. In germline, CDR1 is GTSNPN, CDR2 SVGIG (reference sequence). V was pared by 4 bases and J by 7 bases, with 10 bases between. The CDR3 nucleotides read TGTGCCTGGACAGGGGCCATTGAAGCTTTCTTT. Protein sequence: CAWTGAIEAFF.

Remarks on this clonotype: Mismatch with germline at one junction end may stem from a read error. V is TRBV6-1 and J is TRBJ2-1; 10 positions agree with TRBD2. The germline V gene has CDR1 MNHNS and CDR2 SASEGT. The CDR3 has 18 amino acids. CDR3 residues: CASSGWAKGLANYSEQFF. The CDR3 DNA reads TGTGCCAGCAGCGGCTGGGCTAAGGGACTAGCGAACTACAGTGAGCAGTTCTTC.

The rearrangement links TRBV5-5 to TRBJ2-7, with TRBD2 matching 10 bases. The CDR3 consists of 13 residues. Per the germline V gene, CDR1 is SGHKS and CDR2 is YYEKEE (reference sequence). The junction had 5 bases not matched to a gene; V was cut back by 7 bases and J by 4 bases. The CDR3: CASSSGSYYEQYF. The CDR3 DNA follows: TGTGCCAGCTCTAGCGGGAGTTATTACGAGCAGTACTTC.

With respect to this clonotype: Being one base from a much bigger clone, this may be a read error. J is TRBJ2-4 and V is TRBV12-3 or TRBV12-4, with 15 positions matching TRBD2. The CDR3 consists of 18 residues. DNA of the CDR3: TGTGCCAGCAGCCCTGGACTAGCGGGAGGGCTGACCAAAAACAGTCAGTACTTC. Its protein product is CASSPGLAGGLTKNSQYF.